This note documents a single T cell receptor beta chain sequence. This sample was taken from a study of shared clonotypes between healthy human individuals. Assay used: immunoSEQ multiplex PCR; TCRdb lists only in-frame clones, some missing. The data hold under 200,000 clones, with roughly 93% observed a single time. The CDR3 covers 19 residues. Trimming stripped 0 bases from V and 0 bases from J, with 15 bases between. The germline CDR1 and CDR2 sequences are LNHNV and YYDKDF (reference sequence). The specimen was naive CD4+ T cells sorted from blood. The subset denotes: CD45RA+ positively selected. The receptor was isolated from a woman in her 30s in good health. This sequence joins TRBV15 and TRBJ2-6, with a tentative D call TRBD2 (5 bases). Here the CDR3 DNA reads TGTGCCACCAGCAGAGACCCACCGGGGAAAAGCTCTGGGGCCAACGTCCTGACTTTC. Encoded protein: CATSRDPPGKSSGANVLTF.